This T cell receptor beta chain came from a study of blood T cells in healthy people across ages. This CDR3 is 17 amino acids long. V dropped 0 bases and J dropped 4 bases, with 18 bases sitting between them. Looked up from germline, CDR1 is LGHNA and CDR2 is YSLEER. Study-level points and caveats: Across samples, TCR beta diversity tracked strongly with naive T cell percentage. The fall in TCR beta diversity per million T cells was roughly linear with age. Bulk PBMC profiling left naive and antigen-experienced comparisons inconclusive.

Alongside a J-beta primer mix, a sample-barcoded 5' primer served in a second PCR lasting about 6 to 11 cycles. A minimum of 3 million CDR3-containing paired-end reads was obtained for each sample. TCRdb re-called the 5' RACE reads through MiXCR, storing one row per CDR3 protein. This sample has about 810,000 distinct CDR3 sequences; about 34% occur once, and the top ten carry roughly 13%. This clonotype showed up just a few times. Its specificity is unknown. The chain employs TRBV4-3 and TRBJ1-2; D is perhaps TRBD1 (6 bases). The source is a young man in good health. The source material was blood. This CDR3 is CASSQELRQAGGYGYTF. Written as DNA, the CDR3 is TGCGCCAGCAGCCAAGAACTCCGACAGGCTGGAGGCTATGGCTACACCTTC.